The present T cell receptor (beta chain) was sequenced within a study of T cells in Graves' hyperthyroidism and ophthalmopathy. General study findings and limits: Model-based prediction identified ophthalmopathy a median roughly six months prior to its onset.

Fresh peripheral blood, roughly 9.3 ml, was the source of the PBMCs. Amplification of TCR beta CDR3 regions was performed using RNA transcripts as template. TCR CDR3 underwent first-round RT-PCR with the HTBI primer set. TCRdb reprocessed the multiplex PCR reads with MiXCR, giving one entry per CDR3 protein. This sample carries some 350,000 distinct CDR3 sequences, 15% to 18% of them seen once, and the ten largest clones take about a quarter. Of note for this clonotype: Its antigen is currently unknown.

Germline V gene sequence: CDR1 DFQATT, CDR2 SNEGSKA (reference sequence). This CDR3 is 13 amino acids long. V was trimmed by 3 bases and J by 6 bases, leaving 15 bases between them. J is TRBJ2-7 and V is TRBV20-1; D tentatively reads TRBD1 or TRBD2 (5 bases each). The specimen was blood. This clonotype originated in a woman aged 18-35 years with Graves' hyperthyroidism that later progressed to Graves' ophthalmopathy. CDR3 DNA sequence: TGCAGTGCTAGTGTCGGGGCTCAAGTCGAGCAGTACTTC. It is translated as CSASVGAQVEQYF.